The clone carrying this T cell receptor beta chain was observed at least ten times. Criteria for exclusion of patients were uncontrolled infection, other autoimmune disease, pregnancy or lactation. Amplification of TCR beta CDR3 regions used RNA as the template. TCR CDR3 underwent first-round RT-PCR with the HTBI primer set. TCRdb reprocessed the multiplex PCR reads via MiXCR and lists one record per CDR3 protein. This table holds about 640,000 distinct CDR3 sequences, about 20% found once. This sample stems from a study of T cells in Graves' hyperthyroidism and ophthalmopathy. The germline gives CDR1 MDHEN, CDR2 SYDVKM. V was trimmed by 5 bases and J by 9 bases, leaving 11 bases between them. This CDR3 spans 12 amino acids.

The chain has TRBV28 and TRBJ2-1, with a weak D call TRBD2 (5 bases). The sequencing input was blood. This receptor was identified in a young man with Graves' ophthalmopathy. The DNA for the CDR3 is TGTGCCAGCAGTCCCCTTGGGAGTGAGCAGTTCTTC. The encoded protein is CASSPLGSEQFF.